This TCR beta chain was captured in a study of post-analysis software for immune sequencing data. Study-wide context: Recorded subtypes: relapsing-remitting, secondary progressive, progressive-relapsing; some patients unannotated.

The CDR3 has 14 residues. The germline V gene has CDR1 MNHEY and CDR2 SVGEGT. Trimming removed 2 bases from V and 1 base from J, with 9 bases in between. Presence of unique molecular identifiers characterized the TCR beta cDNA libraries. A population of about 1 to 11 million T cells gave rise to about half a million cDNA molecules. TCRdb ran MiXCR on the PCR reads and lists one entry per CDR3 protein. The data show about 430,000 distinct CDR3 sequences, with more than 30% seen just once and less than 10% held by the top ten. Study-wide findings and caveats: Roughly 5 TRBV segments, TRBV5-6, TRBV5-1 and TRBV20-1 among them, were found more frequent in patients than controls. Co-batched samples clustered tightly together by F measure. Significantly lower normalized Chao1 diversity was seen in multiple sclerosis patients than in controls.

This clonotype was counted only a few times. Its antigen is currently unknown. What was sequenced was blood. This sequence was found in a girl aged 2 to 10 with multiple sclerosis. The chain couples TRBV6-2 or TRBV6-3 to TRBJ2-7; TRBD2 might be the D (6 bases). The CDR3 here is CASSYVSGSYEQYF. CDR3 DNA sequence: TGTGCCAGCAGTTACGTTAGCGGTTCCTACGAGCAGTACTTC.